This TCR beta chain was sequenced during a study of cytomegalovirus exposure and HLA in healthy donors. The PCR employed 60 Vbeta primers together with 13 Jbeta primers. Repertoires were generated with immunoSEQ multiplex PCR, while TCRdb's copy carries only in-frame clones and drops some. Of approximately 150,000 clones listed, approximately 72% are singletons. Germline V CDR1 and CDR2: SGHDT, YYEEEE. Trimming cost V 4 bases and J 6 bases; bases outside gene matches: 6. The CDR3 spans 15 residues. This clone has just one count. The genes are TRBV5-6 and TRBJ1-6, with 8 bases identical to TRBD1. The source of this sequence is a man aged 45-65 years in good health and CMV-seronegative. Input material: PBMCs. The CDR3 nucleotides read TGTGCCAGCAGCGCGGACAGGGCGCCTAATTCACCCCTCCACTTT. It specifies CASSADRAPNSPLHF. Combining the CDR3 with reference TRBV5-6 and TRBJ1-6 gives the whole variable domain DAGVTQSPTHLIKTRGQQVTLRCSPKSGHDTVSWYQQALGQGPQFIFQYYEEEERQRGNFPDRFSGHQFPNYSSELNVNALLLGDSALYLCASSADRAPNSPLHFGNGTRLTVT.